This T cell receptor (beta chain) was profiled in a study of blood T cells in healthy people across ages (dated by TCRdb to between 2014 and 2017). With respect to the entire study: In model experiments, template switching captured about one uniquely barcoded TCR beta cDNA molecule for every two T cells. Age-related changes in TCR beta repertoire diversity were measured in the study by deep sequencing normalized with unique cDNA molecular identifiers. The donors were split into four age groups: young (average 16 years), middle-aged (around 40), aged (more than 55) and long-lived (under 90). To avoid experimental bias, donors of different ages were distributed randomly across sequencing lanes. For two donors (one aged 18 to 30 and one aged 80 or older), the study analyzed two additional independent replicas of 1 million unique cDNA reads from the same blood draw.

This clonotype was detected only a few times. The antigen it recognizes is unknown. No qualities accompany the bases; no much larger clone lies one base away. Libraries were built with 5' RACE. A second PCR of about 6 to 12 cycles was run with a J-beta primer mix and a sample-barcoded 5' primer. A unique molecular identifier was introduced onto each TCR beta cDNA molecule by a template-switch 5' adaptor carrying 12 random nucleotides. Each sample yielded at least 3 million CDR3-containing paired-end reads. First-strand cDNA synthesis was performed from all RNA using the Mint cDNA synthesis kit, with priming by a TRBC-specific oligonucleotide. Following uracil-DNA glycosylase treatment, a first 18-cycle PCR with universal primers M1SS and BC2_uni_R was performed on all cDNA. The paper's data handling went like this. For normalization, 1 million high-quality reads, each with a distinct molecular identifier, were randomly selected from each sample. Reads sharing molecular identifiers were discarded rather than binned into consensus sequences. MiTCR, set to a Q25 quality threshold and the strictest error-elimination algorithm, was used for CDR3 identification, clonotype clustering and error correction. A nonparametric unseen species model with Euler transformation was used to estimate a lower bound on total TCR beta diversity. TCRdb reprocessed the public reads (quality trimming at Q25 with fastp, clone calling with MiXCR) and kept in-frame beta chains. Identical CDR3 proteins give one entry, which carries the most common genes and DNA. The V and J calls were determined by TCRdb, not by the authors. The sample has over 1,500,000 distinct CDR3 sequences on record, around 40% of them singletons. Of the sample, more than 20% falls within the top ten clones.

The CDR3, from cysteine to phenylalanine, totals 12 residues. The read is trimmed to its CDR3 DNA, 36 bases read in frame from base 1. Relative to germline, V is 4 bases shorter and J is 8 bases shorter, with 11 bases between their ends. Reading the germline V gene gives CDR1 LGHNA and CDR2 YNFKEQ. Systemically healthy Caucasian individuals from Russia, around 38 in total and aged 6 to 90 years, were included as donors. Each donor gave around 9.5 milliliters of peripheral blood, collected into EDTA-treated Vacutainer tubes. Ficoll-Paque density-gradient centrifugation was used to isolate PBMCs, with at least 7 million per sample. Trizol reagent was used to extract total RNA from PBMCs, with at least 6 micrograms per sample. For every donor, an aliquot of PBMCs went through flow cytometry to measure the percentages of naive CD45RAhigh/CD27high T cells. Overall study results and their limits: A strong correlation was found between observed TCR beta diversity and the percentage of naive T cells measured by flow cytometry. Observed TCR beta diversity per million T cells fell roughly linearly with age, and a significant reduction was already apparent by age approximately 40. Compared with the aged group, the long-lived group had more naive CD4+ T cells, fewer expanded clones and increased TCR diversity, a pattern suggesting age selection. The CMV infection status of donors was not known, potentially confounding age-related changes in expanded clonotypes. Conclusive comparison of naive and antigen-experienced compartments was prevented by the profiling of bulk unsorted PBMCs. Estimates of total diversity based on one million sequenced T cells were regarded as lower bounds and as underestimates.

This receptor was obtained from a human donor in good health. The sequence links TRBV4-2 to TRBJ1-2; the D gene identity is not certain. The sequenced sample was blood. The CDR3 amino acid sequence is: CASSLRLDGYTF. The bases are TGTGCCAGCAGCCTTCGCCTCGACGGCTACACCTTC.